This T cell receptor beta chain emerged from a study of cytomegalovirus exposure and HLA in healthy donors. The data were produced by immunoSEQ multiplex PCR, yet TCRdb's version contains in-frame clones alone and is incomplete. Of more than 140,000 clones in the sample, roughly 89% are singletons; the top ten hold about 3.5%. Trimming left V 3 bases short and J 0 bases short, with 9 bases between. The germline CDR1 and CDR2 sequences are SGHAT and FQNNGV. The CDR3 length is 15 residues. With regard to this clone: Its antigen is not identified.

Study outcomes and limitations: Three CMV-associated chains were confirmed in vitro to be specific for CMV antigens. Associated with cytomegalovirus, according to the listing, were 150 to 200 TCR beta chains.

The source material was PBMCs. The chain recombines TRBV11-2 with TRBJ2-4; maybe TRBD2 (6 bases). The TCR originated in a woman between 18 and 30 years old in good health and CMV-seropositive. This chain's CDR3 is CASSFAGLAKNIQYF. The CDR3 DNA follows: TGTGCCAGCAGCTTTGCGGGGTTAGCCAAAAACATTCAGTACTTC. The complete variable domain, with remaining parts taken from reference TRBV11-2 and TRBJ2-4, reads EAGVAQSPRYKIIEKRQSVAFWCNPISGHATLYWYQQILGQGPKLLIQFQNNGVVDDSQLPKDRFSAERLKGVDSTLKIQPAKLEDSAVYLCASSFAGLAKNIQYFGAGTRLSVL.